The 15 T cell receptor beta chains below were found in one sample sequenced in a study of blood T cell repertoires in COVID-19 (dated by TCRdb to the early 2020s). Library preparation employed the immunoSEQ multiplex PCR assay. Here the immuneACCESS table is served through TCRdb, limited to in-frame sequences with V and J called. Missing clones are a known gap in these copies; in checked studies unresolved V genes cover under half, and the rest lacks a known reason. The sample table contains 250,000 to 400,000 clones; only one count was recorded for around 88% of them. 1.5% to 2% of the sample lies in the top ten. Sample: peripheral blood. Source of these receptors: a woman younger than 45 with COVID-19, enrolled during active disease.

This clone was recorded once. This rearrangement joins TRBV12-3 or TRBV12-4 to TRBJ2-1; no reliable D call. This CDR3 is 12 amino acids long. Trimming left V 3 bases short and J 9 bases short, with 9 bases between. This chain's CDR3 is CASSLRFGEQFF. The CDR3 DNA follows: TGTGCCAGCAGTTTGAGATTTGGTGAGCAGTTCTTC.

This chain joins TRBV18 and TRBJ1-1, with TRBD1 identical over 7 bases. In germline, CDR1 is KGHSH, CDR2 LQKENI. The CDR3 totals 14 residues. V trimming: 6 bases; J trimming: 1 base; junction bases outside the gene matches: 5. CDR3 sequence: CASSAGQTNTEAFF. CDR3 in DNA: TGTGCCAGCTCGGCGGGACAGACGAACACTGAAGCTTTCTTT. Filled out from reference TRBV18 and TRBJ1-1, the complete variable domain reads NAGVMQNPRHLVRRRGQEARLRCSPMKGHSHVYWYRQLPEEGLKFMVYLQKENIIDESGMPKERFSAEFPKEGPSILRIQQVVRGDSAAYFCASSAGQTNTEAFFGQGTRLTVV.

The chain is built from TRBV3-1 (or the pseudogene TRBV3-2) and TRBJ1-1; maybe TRBD1 (6 bases). Germline V gives CDR1 LGHDT, CDR2 YNNKEL (reference sequence). CDR3 length equals 14 residues. With 2 bases removed from V and 4 bases from J, the gap between germline ends came to 11 bases. The CDR3 nucleotides are TGTGCCAGCAGCCAACAGGGGCCGAGCACTGAAGCTTTCTTT. Its protein product is CASSQQGPSTEAFF.

The genes are TRBV2 and TRBJ1-2, with D possibly being TRBD1 (6 bases). Germline-derived CDR1 and CDR2 are SNHLY and FYNNEI. The V gene lost 1 base and the J gene lost 5 bases, with 11 bases spanning the gap. The CDR3 has 14 amino acids. The CDR3 is CASSEEGQGYGYTF. CDR3 coding DNA: TGTGCCAGCAGTGAAGAGGGGCAGGGGTATGGCTACACCTTC. Full variable domain (remainder filled in from reference TRBV2 and TRBJ1-2): EPEVTQTPSHQVTQMGQEVILRCVPISNHLYFYWYRQILGQKVEFLVSFYNNEISEKSEIFDDQFSVERPDGSNFTLKIRSTKLEDSAMYFCASSEEGQGYGYTFGSGTRLTVV.

V gene TRBV4-1 combines with J gene TRBJ1-1, with unresolved D. V was pared by 0 bases and J by 2 bases, with 13 bases between. Germline CDR1 and CDR2: MGHRA and YSYEKL. CDR3 length: 16 residues. This CDR3 is CASSQDSGFGNTEAFF. The CDR3 DNA reads TGCGCCAGCAGCCAAGACTCGGGGTTCGGAAACACTGAAGCTTTCTTT.

This chain links TRBV5-4 with TRBJ1-2; D is uncertain. Germline V gene sequence: CDR1 SGHNT, CDR2 YYREEE (reference sequence). V was cut by 3 bases and J by 4 bases, with 13 bases left in between. The CDR3 contains 14 residues. The CDR3 is CASSSIGRGYGYTF. The CDR3 DNA reads TGTGCCAGCAGCTCGATAGGTAGAGGCTATGGCTACACCTTC.

The chain couples TRBV9 to TRBJ1-2; no definite D call. CDR1 SGDLS and CDR2 YYNGEE come from the germline V gene. V was cut by 0 bases and J by 3 bases, with 12 bases left in between. This CDR3 has 15 residues. This chain's CDR3 is CASSVDPGEDYGYTF. The CDR3 bases are TGTGCCAGCAGCGTAGATCCCGGGGAGGACTATGGCTACACCTTC.

This clone was picked up a small number of times. This chain links TRBV29-1 with TRBJ1-4, with a weak D call TRBD1 (5 bases). Trimming cost V 7 bases and J 4 bases, with 10 bases left between them. The length of the CDR3 is 12 residues. The germline gives CDR1 SQVTM, CDR2 ANQGSEA. The CDR3 DNA reads as TGCAGCGCTGACGGGGGTAATGAAAAACTGTTTTTT. As protein: CSADGGNEKLFF. Drawing the rest from reference TRBV29-1 and TRBJ1-4, the complete variable domain is SAVISQKPSRDICQRGTSLTIQCQVDSQVTMMFWYRQQPGQSLTLIATANQGSEATYESGFVIDKFPISRPNLTFSTLTVSNMSPEDSSIYLCSADGGNEKLFFGSGTQLSVL.

This chain uses TRBV4-1 with TRBJ2-7; 9 positions agree with TRBD2. The CDR3 consists of 15 residues. The V and J ends lost 1 base and 7 bases, in that order; junction bases with no gene match: 8. The germline gives CDR1 MGHRA, CDR2 YSYEKL. CDR3: CASSQGLAGQREQYF. In DNA, the CDR3 is TGCGCCAGCAGCCAAGGGCTAGCGGGGCAGAGGGAGCAGTACTTC.

The chain is built from TRBV5-1 and TRBJ2-3; tentatively, D is TRBD2 (5 bases). This CDR3 contains 15 residues. Germline V CDR1 and CDR2: SGHRS, YFSETQ. Trimming left V 4 bases short and J 3 bases short, with 15 bases between. In nucleotides, the CDR3 is TGCGCCAGCAGCCCCCAACAACTAGGGACAGATACGCAGTATTTT. Protein: CASSPQQLGTDTQYF.

V and J are TRBV7-8 and TRBJ2-2, with 9 bases that match TRBD2. Germline V gene data show CDR1 as SGHVS and CDR2 as FQNEAQ. CDR3 length equals 15 residues. The trim removed 3 bases at V and 5 bases at J, leaving 4 bases unmatched. This chain's CDR3 is CASSFRLAGTGELFF. The CDR3 region has the DNA TGTGCCAGCAGCTTTCGGCTAGCGGGGACCGGGGAGCTGTTTTTT.

V and J are TRBV25-1 and TRBJ2-1; tentatively, D is TRBD2 (5 bases). Trimming shortened V by 3 bases and J by 9 bases, and 21 bases separated the two germline ends. The CDR3 runs to 16 residues. CDR1 and CDR2 (germline): MGHDK, SYGVNS. CDR3 in amino acids: CASSDTGVPVAGEQFF. Here the CDR3 DNA reads TGTGCCAGCAGTGATACCGGAGTCCCCGTGGCGGGTGAGCAGTTCTTC.

The chain joins TRBV9 to TRBJ2-1; possibly TRBD1 for D (6 bases). The germline V gene encodes CDR1 SGDLS and CDR2 YYNGEE. The CDR3 has 15 amino acids. Trimming shortened V by 2 bases and J by 4 bases, and 13 bases separated the two germline ends. Written as DNA, the CDR3 is TGTGCCAGCAGCGTCTCAGGGGTGTTATACAATGAGCAGTTCTTC. The encoded protein is CASSVSGVLYNEQFF.

This sequence joins TRBV30 and TRBJ2-2, with 8 bases aligning to TRBD2. Germline V gene lookup returns CDR1 GTSNPN and CDR2 SVGIG (reference sequence). J lost 0 bases, V lost 1 base, and 4 bases had no gene match. This CDR3 has 16 amino acids. CDR3 sequence: CAWSGLAGTNTGELFF. Written as DNA, the CDR3 is TGTGCCTGGAGTGGGTTAGCGGGGACGAACACCGGGGAGCTGTTTTTT.

This chain uses TRBV29-1 with TRBJ1-1; D ambiguous. Trimming pared 7 bases from V and 1 base from J, leaving 7 bases between. This CDR3 contains 11 residues. From germline, CDR1 is SQVTM and CDR2 ANQGSEA. The CDR3 loop reads CSARGNTEAFF. The DNA for the CDR3 is TGCAGCGCCCGAGGGAACACTGAAGCTTTCTTT.